This T cell receptor (beta chain) comes out of a study of T cells in Graves' hyperthyroidism and ophthalmopathy. The source material, RNA transcripts, was used to amplify TCR beta CDR3 regions. The TCR CDR3 was amplified in a first-round RT-PCR using the HTBI primer set. TCRdb analysed the multiplex PCR reads with MiXCR anew, one entry per CDR3 protein. The table lists roughly 500,000 distinct CDR3 sequences, around 45% of them singletons, with about 20% in the top ten. The germline CDR1 and CDR2 sequences are PRHDT and FYEKMQ (reference sequence). This CDR3 region has 14 residues. Trimming cost V 5 bases and J 7 bases; bases outside gene matches: 4.

Material: peripheral blood or thyroid tissue (not recorded which). This TCR came from an adult woman with Graves' disease, either hyperthyroidism or ophthalmopathy (not recorded which). The V and J genes are TRBV13 and TRBJ1-6; 8 nucleotides match TRBD1. The CDR3 bases are TGTGCCAGCAGCCCGAGGGACAGGAATTCACCCCTCCACTTT. Its translation is CASSPRDRNSPLHF.